This T cell receptor beta chain derives from a study of blood T cell repertoires in COVID-19. Across the whole study: Acute and convalescent COVID-19 specimens originated in the United States, Italy and Spain.

J lost 4 bases, V lost 4 bases, and 8 bases had no gene match. CDR1 is SNHLY and CDR2 is FYNNEI in the germline V gene. The CDR3 contains 17 residues. The authors' processing: Cell counts per sample came from amplifying reference gene primers. Only in-frame clones appear in the TCRdb table, and some are missing; sequencing was by immunoSEQ multiplex PCR. V, J and clone size derive from that table, while D and trimming were established from the DNA sequence. The sample shows approximately 130,000 clones, roughly four fifths of them seen only once. The chain couples TRBV2 to TRBJ2-2, with 11 bases fitting TRBD2. Sequenced material: peripheral blood. The origin of this receptor is a human donor in a cohort sampled during active COVID-19. The CDR3 here is CASSVGSGGASTGELFF. DNA of the CDR3: TGTGCCAGCAGTGTCGGTAGCGGGGGGGCGAGCACCGGGGAGCTGTTTTTT.